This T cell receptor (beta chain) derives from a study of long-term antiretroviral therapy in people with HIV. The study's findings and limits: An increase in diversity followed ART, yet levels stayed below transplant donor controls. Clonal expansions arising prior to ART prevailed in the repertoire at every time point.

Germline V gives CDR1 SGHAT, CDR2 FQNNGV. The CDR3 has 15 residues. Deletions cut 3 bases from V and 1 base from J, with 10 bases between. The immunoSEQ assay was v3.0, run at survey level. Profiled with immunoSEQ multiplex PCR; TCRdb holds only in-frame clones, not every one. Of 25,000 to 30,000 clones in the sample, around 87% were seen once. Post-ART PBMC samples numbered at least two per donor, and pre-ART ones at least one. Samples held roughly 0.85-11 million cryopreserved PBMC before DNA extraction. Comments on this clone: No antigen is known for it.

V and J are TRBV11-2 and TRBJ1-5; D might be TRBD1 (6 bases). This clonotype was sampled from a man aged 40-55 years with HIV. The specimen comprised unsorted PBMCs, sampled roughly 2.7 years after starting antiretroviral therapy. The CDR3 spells CASSFSGDSNQPQHF. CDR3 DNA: TGTGCCAGCAGCTTTTCAGGGGACAGCAATCAGCCCCAGCATTTT.